Listed below are T cell receptor beta chains from one sample, sequenced in a study of T cell repertoires in cytomegalovirus infection. No antigens are known for them. One entry per CDR3 protein results from TCRdb running MiXCR on the reads. The data show roughly 49,000 distinct CDR3 sequences, approximately 20% seen once. The sequenced sample was PBMCs, sequenced either directly or after in vitro stimulation (not recorded which). Receptor source: a human donor in good health (CMV status not recorded). Some clones in this sample may be carry-over from other donors' samples. CDR3s include the opening cysteine and the closing phenylalanine or tryptophan. D genes are given only for firm matches. Where a row states a size, it is once, few, many or the class of an expanded clone; other rows omit it.

j_call: TRBJ2-7; d_call: -; clone_size: -; v_call: TRBV7-2; cdr3_nt: TGTGCCAGCAGCCATCACAGGGTCGACGAGCAGTACTTC; cdr3_aa: CASSHHRVDEQYF
j_call: TRBJ2-7; d_call: TRBD1; clone_size: few; v_call: TRBV29-1; cdr3_nt: TGCAGCGTTGGAACAGGGGTGAACTACGAGCAGTACTTC; cdr3_aa: CSVGTGVNYEQYF
j_call: TRBJ1-1; d_call: -; clone_size: many; v_call: TRBV20-1; cdr3_nt: TGCAGTGCTAGAGATTCCGAGACACAGTCTTACTTT; cdr3_aa: CSARDSETQSYF
j_call: TRBJ2-1; d_call: -; clone_size: -; v_call: TRBV5-6; cdr3_nt: TGTGCCAGCAGCTCCGACTGGAGCTCCTACAATGAGCAGTTCTTC; cdr3_aa: CASSSDWSSYNEQFF
j_call: TRBJ1-1; d_call: -; clone_size: few; v_call: TRBV7-2; cdr3_nt: TGTGCCAGCAGCTACAGGGTTAACAACACTGAAGCTTTCTTT; cdr3_aa: CASSYRVNNTEAFF
j_call: TRBJ1-2; d_call: -; clone_size: few; v_call: TRBV29-1; cdr3_nt: TGCAGCGCTCTGACGGAGGTTTTCCCCCTCCATGGCTACACCTTC; cdr3_aa: CSALTEVFPLHGYTF
j_call: TRBJ1-6; d_call: -; clone_size: -; v_call: TRBV7-9; cdr3_nt: TGTGCCAGCAGCCTGACAGTTTATAATTCACCCCTCCACTTT; cdr3_aa: CASSLTVYNSPLHF
j_call: TRBJ1-5; d_call: -; clone_size: -; v_call: TRBV20-1; cdr3_nt: TGCAGTGCTAGAGATGTCCTCCAAGGATTGAGCTATCAGCCCCAGCATTTT; cdr3_aa: CSARDVLQGLSYQPQHF
j_call: TRBJ2-1; d_call: TRBD2; clone_size: many; v_call: TRBV12-3/TRBV12-4; cdr3_nt: TGTGCCAGCAGGAGCGGGACCCAATACAATGAGCAGTTCTTC; cdr3_aa: CASRSGTQYNEQFF
j_call: TRBJ2-5; d_call: -; clone_size: -; v_call: TRBV6-2/TRBV6-3; cdr3_nt: TGTGCCAGCAGATCCCCAGGAATCAAACAGACCCAGTACTTC; cdr3_aa: CASRSPGIKQTQYF
j_call: TRBJ2-7; d_call: -; clone_size: many; v_call: TRBV7-2; cdr3_nt: TGTGCCAGCAGCTCCCGATTCTACGAGCAGTACTTC; cdr3_aa: CASSSRFYEQYF
j_call: TRBJ2-1; d_call: -; clone_size: few; v_call: TRBV6-1; cdr3_nt: TGTGCCAGCAGTGAGATCGGTAGCTCCTACAATGAGCAGTTCTTC; cdr3_aa: CASSEIGSSYNEQFF
j_call: TRBJ2-3; d_call: TRBD2; clone_size: -; v_call: TRBV10-3; cdr3_nt: TGTGCCATCAGTGGGACTAGCGGGAGGGCAGATACGCAGTATTTT; cdr3_aa: CAISGTSGRADTQYF
j_call: TRBJ1-4; d_call: TRBD1; clone_size: many; v_call: TRBV7-6; cdr3_nt: TGTGCCAGCAGCCTTCAAACGCCGGGACAGGGAAAGGAAAAACTGTTTTTT; cdr3_aa: CASSLQTPGQGKEKLFF
j_call: TRBJ2-3; d_call: -; clone_size: many; v_call: TRBV5-1; cdr3_nt: TGCGCCAGCACCACCTCCGGGACAGATACGCAGTATTTT; cdr3_aa: CASTTSGTDTQYF
j_call: TRBJ2-7; d_call: -; clone_size: -; v_call: TRBV2; cdr3_nt: TGTGCCAGCAGTGGGCAGCAAAAGTCCTACGAGCAGTACTTC; cdr3_aa: CASSGQQKSYEQYF
j_call: TRBJ2-3; d_call: TRBD2; clone_size: few; v_call: TRBV20-1; cdr3_nt: TGCAGTGCGAAGACCGGGCTAGCGGCCACAGATACGCAGTATTTT; cdr3_aa: CSAKTGLAATDTQYF
j_call: TRBJ2-7; d_call: -; clone_size: few; v_call: TRBV5-6; cdr3_nt: TGTGCCAGCAGCTTGTTGGGTTCCCGGGGGTCCTACGAGCAGTACTTC; cdr3_aa: CASSLLGSRGSYEQYF
j_call: TRBJ2-3; d_call: -; clone_size: many; v_call: TRBV7-2; cdr3_nt: TGTGCCAGCAGCCCCTCGGGGGCGGATACGCAGTATTTT; cdr3_aa: CASSPSGADTQYF
j_call: TRBJ2-1; d_call: TRBD2; clone_size: few; v_call: TRBV7-2; cdr3_nt: TGTGCCAGCAGTTATGGACTAGCGGGACTTCCCTCCTACAATGAGCAGTTCTTC; cdr3_aa: CASSYGLAGLPSYNEQFF
j_call: TRBJ2-1; d_call: TRBD2; clone_size: few; v_call: TRBV12-3/TRBV12-4; cdr3_nt: TGTGCCAGCAGTTTGAGGCGGGAGTCCAATGAGCAGTTCTTC; cdr3_aa: CASSLRRESNEQFF
j_call: TRBJ1-5; d_call: -; clone_size: few; v_call: TRBV11-2; cdr3_nt: TGTGCCAGCAGCTTAGGACAGACTCAGCCCCAGCATTTT; cdr3_aa: CASSLGQTQPQHF
j_call: TRBJ2-1; d_call: TRBD2; clone_size: -; v_call: TRBV12-3/TRBV12-4; cdr3_nt: TGTGCCAGCAGGTGGACTAGCGGGGAAAATGAGCAGTTCTTC; cdr3_aa: CASRWTSGENEQFF
j_call: TRBJ2-3; d_call: -; clone_size: few; v_call: TRBV2; cdr3_nt: TGTGCCAGCAGTCCTGAGGGGGTGGCAGATACGCAGTATTTT; cdr3_aa: CASSPEGVADTQYF
j_call: TRBJ1-5; d_call: -; clone_size: -; v_call: TRBV28; cdr3_nt: TGTGCCAGCAGTCCCTACCCGGGCCAAGGTTGGGGAAATCAGCCCCAGCATTTT; cdr3_aa: CASSPYPGQGWGNQPQHF
j_call: TRBJ2-5; d_call: TRBD2; clone_size: many; v_call: TRBV11-2; cdr3_nt: TGTGCCAGCAGCTCCATCCTGGCTAGCGGGAGTGCCCAGTACTTC; cdr3_aa: CASSSILASGSAQYF
j_call: TRBJ2-1; d_call: TRBD2; clone_size: -; v_call: TRBV6-5; cdr3_nt: TGTGCCAGCAGTTACTACTTCACCGGGACTAGCGGGAGAGAGGAGCAGTTCTTC; cdr3_aa: CASSYYFTGTSGREEQFF
j_call: TRBJ2-3; d_call: -; clone_size: many; v_call: TRBV2; cdr3_nt: TGTGCCAGCGGGAGAACCAGCACAGATACGCAGTATTTT; cdr3_aa: CASGRTSTDTQYF
j_call: TRBJ1-6; d_call: TRBD1; clone_size: few; v_call: TRBV28; cdr3_nt: TGTGCCAGCAGTCCAAGACAGGGGGGCAATTCACCCCTCCACTTT; cdr3_aa: CASSPRQGGNSPLHF
j_call: TRBJ2-7; d_call: -; clone_size: many; v_call: TRBV6-1; cdr3_nt: TGTGCCAGCAGTCATGACATCACGAGCTCCTACGAGCAGTACTTC; cdr3_aa: CASSHDITSSYEQYF
j_call: TRBJ1-5; d_call: -; clone_size: -; v_call: TRBV10-3; cdr3_nt: TGTGCCATCAGTGAGTCGTCGTCCTATAGCAATCAGCCCCAGCATTTT; cdr3_aa: CAISESSSYSNQPQHF
j_call: TRBJ1-3; d_call: -; clone_size: many; v_call: TRBV9; cdr3_nt: TGTGCCAGCAGCCCCGAGGGCCCCTTCAACACCATATATTTT; cdr3_aa: CASSPEGPFNTIYF
j_call: TRBJ1-1; d_call: -; clone_size: few; v_call: TRBV18; cdr3_nt: TGTGCCAGCTCACCAGCCTCCCTCGGGGGCACTGAAGCTTTCTTT; cdr3_aa: CASSPASLGGTEAFF
j_call: TRBJ2-7; d_call: TRBD1; clone_size: -; v_call: TRBV12-3/TRBV12-4; cdr3_nt: TGTGCCAGCAGTTTTACAGGGGTAAACGAGCAGTACTTC; cdr3_aa: CASSFTGVNEQYF
j_call: TRBJ1-1; d_call: -; clone_size: -; v_call: TRBV4-1; cdr3_nt: TGCGCCAGCAGCCAGTCCACCGGGACTTCGGGCACTGAAGCTTTCTTT; cdr3_aa: CASSQSTGTSGTEAFF
j_call: TRBJ2-6; d_call: -; clone_size: -; v_call: TRBV5-1; cdr3_nt: TGCGCCAGCACCTTCGAGGACCCCTCTGGGGCCAACGTCCTGACTTTC; cdr3_aa: CASTFEDPSGANVLTF
j_call: TRBJ2-5; d_call: TRBD1; clone_size: -; v_call: TRBV3-1; cdr3_nt: TGTGCCAGCAGCCAATCCGGGACAGGGGACCAAGAGACCCAGTACTTC; cdr3_aa: CASSQSGTGDQETQYF
j_call: TRBJ2-6; d_call: -; clone_size: -; v_call: TRBV18; cdr3_nt: TGTGCCAGCTCCCTCAGTGTTTCTGGGGCCAACGTCCTGACTTTC; cdr3_aa: CASSLSVSGANVLTF
j_call: TRBJ2-5; d_call: -; clone_size: many; v_call: TRBV7-2; cdr3_nt: TGTGCCAGCATGGAGGTAAAGACCCAGTACTTC; cdr3_aa: CASMEVKTQYF
j_call: TRBJ2-5; d_call: TRBD1; clone_size: -; v_call: TRBV4-2; cdr3_nt: TGTGCCAGCACCCTACGACAGGGTGGGGGAGAGACCCAGTACTTC; cdr3_aa: CASTLRQGGGETQYF
j_call: TRBJ2-1; d_call: -; clone_size: -; v_call: TRBV20-1; cdr3_nt: TGCAGTGCTACTTTGGGCAGCTCCTACAATGAGCAGTTCTTC; cdr3_aa: CSATLGSSYNEQFF
j_call: TRBJ2-5; d_call: TRBD1; clone_size: -; v_call: TRBV20-1; cdr3_nt: TGCAGTGCCCAAACGACAGGGCATCAAGAGACCCAGTACTTC; cdr3_aa: CSAQTTGHQETQYF
j_call: TRBJ1-1; d_call: -; clone_size: -; v_call: TRBV14; cdr3_nt: TGTGCCAGCAGCCATAATCCACACAACACTGAAGCTTTCTTT; cdr3_aa: CASSHNPHNTEAFF
j_call: TRBJ2-7; d_call: -; clone_size: -; v_call: TRBV30; cdr3_nt: TGTGCCTGGAGTGTCATGTCCTACGAGCAGTACTTC; cdr3_aa: CAWSVMSYEQYF
j_call: TRBJ2-7; d_call: -; clone_size: few; v_call: TRBV7-9; cdr3_nt: TGTGCCAGCAGCTTGTCCTCCTACGAGCAGTACTTC; cdr3_aa: CASSLSSYEQYF
j_call: TRBJ2-1; d_call: -; clone_size: -; v_call: TRBV12-3/TRBV12-4; cdr3_nt: TGTGCCAGCAGTTCCCCCCGGGACTCTAAGGGGTACAATGAGCAGTTCTTC; cdr3_aa: CASSSPRDSKGYNEQFF
j_call: TRBJ2-7; d_call: TRBD2; clone_size: many; v_call: TRBV7-2; cdr3_nt: TGTGCCAGCAGCTCGGGACTAGCGCCTACCTACGAGCAGTACTTC; cdr3_aa: CASSSGLAPTYEQYF
j_call: TRBJ1-4; d_call: -; clone_size: -; v_call: TRBV5-6; cdr3_nt: TGTGCCAGCAGCTTGCGGGGCGGTGATGAAAAACTGTTTTTT; cdr3_aa: CASSLRGGDEKLFF
j_call: TRBJ1-2; d_call: -; clone_size: many; v_call: TRBV7-9; cdr3_nt: TGTGCCAGCAGCCCCAAGGCCTCGATTAACTATGGCTACACCTTC; cdr3_aa: CASSPKASINYGYTF
j_call: TRBJ2-1; d_call: TRBD2; clone_size: many; v_call: TRBV4-1; cdr3_nt: TGCGCCAGCAGCCAATTTCTAGCGGGGGTCTCCAATGAGCAGTTCTTC; cdr3_aa: CASSQFLAGVSNEQFF
j_call: TRBJ2-3; d_call: TRBD2; clone_size: many; v_call: TRBV7-2; cdr3_nt: TGTGCCAGCAGCTTAGTTACTAGCGGGAGTGATACGCAGTATTTT; cdr3_aa: CASSLVTSGSDTQYF
j_call: TRBJ2-7; d_call: TRBD1; clone_size: many; v_call: TRBV7-9; cdr3_nt: TGTGCCAGCAGCCCTCGGGACAGCTCCTACGAGCAGTACTTC; cdr3_aa: CASSPRDSSYEQYF
j_call: TRBJ2-1; d_call: -; clone_size: few; v_call: TRBV7-9; cdr3_nt: TGTGCCAGCAGCCGTCTTCGGGGCGGAGGGGTCTACAATGAGCAGTTCTTC; cdr3_aa: CASSRLRGGGVYNEQFF
j_call: TRBJ2-5; d_call: TRBD1; clone_size: -; v_call: TRBV20-1; cdr3_nt: TGCAGTGCTAGAACAGGGGATAGGGAGACCCAGTACTTC; cdr3_aa: CSARTGDRETQYF
j_call: TRBJ2-3; d_call: TRBD2; clone_size: few; v_call: TRBV19; cdr3_nt: TGTGCCAGTAGTAGCCCACTGCGGGGGATCAGAGATACGCAGTATTTT; cdr3_aa: CASSSPLRGIRDTQYF
j_call: TRBJ2-5; d_call: -; clone_size: -; v_call: TRBV24-1; cdr3_nt: TGTGCCACCAGTGATTCCAGGACGGAGACCCAGTACTTC; cdr3_aa: CATSDSRTETQYF
j_call: TRBJ1-2; d_call: TRBD1; clone_size: few; v_call: TRBV5-1; cdr3_nt: TGCGCCAGCAGCTTGAGTCCCGGGACAGCTAACTATGGCTACACCTTC; cdr3_aa: CASSLSPGTANYGYTF
j_call: TRBJ1-1; d_call: -; clone_size: many; v_call: TRBV9; cdr3_nt: TGTGCCAGCAGCGGTAAGGACGCTGAAGCTTTCTTT; cdr3_aa: CASSGKDAEAFF
j_call: TRBJ1-2; d_call: -; clone_size: -; v_call: TRBV6-1; cdr3_nt: TGTGCCAGCAGAGAAGGACTGGGAGGCTATGGCTACACCTTC; cdr3_aa: CASREGLGGYGYTF
j_call: TRBJ1-2; d_call: -; clone_size: few; v_call: TRBV28; cdr3_nt: TGTGCCAGCAGTCCCCCAGATGGGGTCGTCCCCTATGGCTACACCTTC; cdr3_aa: CASSPPDGVVPYGYTF